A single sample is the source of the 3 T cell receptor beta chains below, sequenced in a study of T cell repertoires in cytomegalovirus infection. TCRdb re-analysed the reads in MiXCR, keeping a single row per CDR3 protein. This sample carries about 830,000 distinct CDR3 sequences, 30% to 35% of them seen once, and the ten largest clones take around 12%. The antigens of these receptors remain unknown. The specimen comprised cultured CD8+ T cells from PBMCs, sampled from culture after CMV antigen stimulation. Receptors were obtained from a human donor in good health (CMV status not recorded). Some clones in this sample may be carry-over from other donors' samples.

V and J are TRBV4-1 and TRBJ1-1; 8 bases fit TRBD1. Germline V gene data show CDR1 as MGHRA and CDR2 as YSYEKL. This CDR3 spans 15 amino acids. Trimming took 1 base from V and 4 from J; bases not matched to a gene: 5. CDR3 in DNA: TGCGCCAGCAGCCAAGCCCCAGGGGGCGGCACTGAAGCTTTCTTT. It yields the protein CASSQAPGGGTEAFF.

The CDR3 DNA is TGTGCCAGCAGCTTAAGTTGGCGGCGGGGGGACAATGAGCAGTTCTTC. Protein: CASSLSWRRGDNEQFF. The chain carries TRBV7-2 and TRBJ2-1; 8 bases line up with TRBD2. The V gene's germline CDR1 is SGHTA and CDR2 FQGNSA. The ends lost 2 bases at V and 5 bases at J; junction bases unmatched: 8. CDR3 size: 16 residues.

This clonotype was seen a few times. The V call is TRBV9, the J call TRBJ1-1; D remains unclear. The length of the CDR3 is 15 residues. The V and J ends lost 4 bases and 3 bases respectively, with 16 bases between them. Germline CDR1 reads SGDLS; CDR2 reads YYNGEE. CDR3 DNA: TGTGCCAGCAGCTTCAGGAGAGGCGTAGACACTGAAGCTTTCTTT. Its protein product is CASSFRRGVDTEAFF.